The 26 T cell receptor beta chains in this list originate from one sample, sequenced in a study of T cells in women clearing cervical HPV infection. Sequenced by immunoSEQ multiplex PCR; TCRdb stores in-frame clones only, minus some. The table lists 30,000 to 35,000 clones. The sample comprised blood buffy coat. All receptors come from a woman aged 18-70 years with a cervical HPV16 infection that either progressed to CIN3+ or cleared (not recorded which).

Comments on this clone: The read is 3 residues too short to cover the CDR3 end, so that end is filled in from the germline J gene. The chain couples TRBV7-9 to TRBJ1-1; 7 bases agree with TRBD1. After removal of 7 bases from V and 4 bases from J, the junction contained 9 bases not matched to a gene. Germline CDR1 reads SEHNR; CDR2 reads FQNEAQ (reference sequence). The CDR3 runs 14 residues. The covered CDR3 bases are TGTGCCAGCAACTCAGGGGGTTCGGGCACTGAA. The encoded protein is CASNSGGSGTE. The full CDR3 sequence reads CASNSGGSGTEAFF.

CDR3 sequence: CASREGQTNTGELFF. The CDR3 DNA, read in part, is TGTGCCAGCAGAGAGGGACAGACGAACACCGGGGAG. J is TRBJ2-2 and V is TRBV11-3; TRBD1 agrees at 7 bases. The read finishes 3 residues shy of the CDR3 end, and the germline J gene is used to complete it. CDR1 and CDR2 (germline): SGHNT, YENEEA. J gave up 0 bases and V 6 bases, and 4 bases lay outside the gene matches. The CDR3 is 15 residues long. Full variable domain (rest looked up from reference TRBV11-3 and TRBJ2-2): EAGVVQSPRYKIIEKKQPVAFWCNPISGHNTLYWYLQNLGQGPELLIRYENEEAVDDSQLPKDRFSAERLKGVDSTLKIQPAELGDSAVYLCASREGQTNTGELFFGEGSRLTVL.

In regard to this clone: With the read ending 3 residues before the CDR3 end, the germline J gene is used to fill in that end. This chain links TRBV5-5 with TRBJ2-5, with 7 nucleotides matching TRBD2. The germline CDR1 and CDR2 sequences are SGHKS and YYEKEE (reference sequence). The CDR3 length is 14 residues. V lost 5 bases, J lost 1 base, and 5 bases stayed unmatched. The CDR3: CASRPGGGQETQYF. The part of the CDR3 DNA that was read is TGTGCCAGCAGACCAGGCGGGGGCCAAGAGACC.

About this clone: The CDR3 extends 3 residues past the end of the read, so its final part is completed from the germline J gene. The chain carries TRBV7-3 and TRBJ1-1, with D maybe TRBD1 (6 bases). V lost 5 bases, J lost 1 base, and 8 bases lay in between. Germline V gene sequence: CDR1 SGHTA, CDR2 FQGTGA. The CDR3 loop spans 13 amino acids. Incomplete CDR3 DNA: TGTGCCAGCAGCCGGACAGCGAACACTGAA. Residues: CASSRTANTE. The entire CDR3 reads CASSRTANTEAFF.

The CDR3 region is CASSWGQGNGYTF. The part of the CDR3 DNA that was read is TGTGCCAGCAGCTGGGGACAGGGAAACGGC. The J gene is TRBJ1-2, the V gene TRBV11-2; 9 nucleotides line up with TRBD1. The read terminates 3 residues ahead of where the CDR3 ends, so the germline J gene completes it. The CDR3 totals 13 residues. Germline V gene data show CDR1 as SGHAT and CDR2 as FQNNGV. The full variable domain, completed using reference TRBV11-2 and TRBJ1-2, is EAGVAQSPRYKIIEKRQSVAFWCNPISGHATLYWYQQILGQGPKLLIQFQNNGVVDDSQLPKDRFSAERLKGVDSTLKIQPAKLEDSAVYLCASSWGQGNGYTFGSGTRLTVV.

The sequenced part of the CDR3 DNA is TGTGCCAGCAGCCCCGCGGAGCCGTACTATGGC. It encodes CASSPAEPYYG. The complete CDR3 reads CASSPAEPYYGYTF. The chain has TRBV11-2 and TRBJ1-2, with D unclear. The CDR3 end lies 3 residues beyond the end of the read and is filled in from the germline J gene. Trimming took 5 bases from V and 3 from J, leaving 13 bases between them. The germline CDR1 and CDR2 sequences are SGHAT and FQNNGV. This CDR3 is 14 amino acids long.

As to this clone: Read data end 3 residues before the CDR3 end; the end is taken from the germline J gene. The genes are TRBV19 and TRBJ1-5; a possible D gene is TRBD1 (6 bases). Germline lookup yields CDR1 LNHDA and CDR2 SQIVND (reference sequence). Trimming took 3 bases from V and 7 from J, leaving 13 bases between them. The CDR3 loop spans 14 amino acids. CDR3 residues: CASSIWGRRQPQHF. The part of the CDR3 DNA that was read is TGTGCCAGTAGTATTTGGGGGCGACGGCAGCCC.

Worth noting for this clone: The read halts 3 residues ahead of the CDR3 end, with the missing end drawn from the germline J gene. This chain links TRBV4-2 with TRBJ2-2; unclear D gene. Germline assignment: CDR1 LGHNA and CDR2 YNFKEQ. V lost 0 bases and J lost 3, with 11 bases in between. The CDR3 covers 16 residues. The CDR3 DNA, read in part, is TGTGCCAGCAGCCAAGAAGGCTCAGTCCACACCGGGGAG. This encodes CASSQEGSVHTGE. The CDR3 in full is CASSQEGSVHTGELFF.

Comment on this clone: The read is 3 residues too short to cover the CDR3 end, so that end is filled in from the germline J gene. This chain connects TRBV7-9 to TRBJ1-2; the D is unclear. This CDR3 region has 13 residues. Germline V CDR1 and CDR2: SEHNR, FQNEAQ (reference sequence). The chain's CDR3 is CASSLGGFSDYTF. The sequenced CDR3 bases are TGTGCCAGCAGCTTAGGCGGATTCAGTGAC.

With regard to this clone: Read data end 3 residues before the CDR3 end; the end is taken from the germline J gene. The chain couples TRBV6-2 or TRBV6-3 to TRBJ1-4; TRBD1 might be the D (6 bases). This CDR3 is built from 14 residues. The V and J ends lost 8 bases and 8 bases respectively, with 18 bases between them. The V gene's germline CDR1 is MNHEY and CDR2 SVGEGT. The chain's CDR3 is CASGPSGQGEKLFF. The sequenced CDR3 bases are TGTGCCAGCGGGCCCTCAGGGCAGGGGGAAAAA.

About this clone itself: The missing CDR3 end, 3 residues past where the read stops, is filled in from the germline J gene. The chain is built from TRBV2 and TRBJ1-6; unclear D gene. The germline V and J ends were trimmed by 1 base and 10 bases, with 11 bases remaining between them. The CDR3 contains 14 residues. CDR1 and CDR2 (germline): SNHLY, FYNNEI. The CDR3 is CASSEVEDYSPLHF. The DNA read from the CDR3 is TGTGCCAGCAGTGAAGTAGAGGACTACTCACCC.

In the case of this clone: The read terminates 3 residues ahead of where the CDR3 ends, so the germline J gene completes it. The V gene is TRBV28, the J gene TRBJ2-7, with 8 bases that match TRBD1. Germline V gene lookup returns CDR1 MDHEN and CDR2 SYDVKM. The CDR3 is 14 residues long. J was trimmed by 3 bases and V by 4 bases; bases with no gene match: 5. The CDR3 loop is CASSSGDRRYEQYF. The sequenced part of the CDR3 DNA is TGTGCCAGCAGTTCAGGGGACAGGCGCTACGAG.

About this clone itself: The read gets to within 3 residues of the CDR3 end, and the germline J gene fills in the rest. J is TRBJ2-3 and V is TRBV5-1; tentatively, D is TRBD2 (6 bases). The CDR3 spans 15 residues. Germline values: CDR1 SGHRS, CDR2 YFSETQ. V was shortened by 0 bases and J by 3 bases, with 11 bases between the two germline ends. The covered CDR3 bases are TGCGCCAGCAGCTTGGCCAGGGAGGAGACAGATACG. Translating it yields CASSLAREETDT. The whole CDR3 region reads CASSLAREETDTQYF.

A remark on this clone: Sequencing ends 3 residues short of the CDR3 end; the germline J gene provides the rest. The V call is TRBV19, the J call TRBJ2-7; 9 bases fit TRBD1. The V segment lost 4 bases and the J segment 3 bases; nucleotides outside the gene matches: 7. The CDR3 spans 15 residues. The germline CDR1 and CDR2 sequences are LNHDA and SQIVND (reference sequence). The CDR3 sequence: CASSKTGGLIYEQYF. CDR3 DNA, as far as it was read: TGTGCCAGTAGTAAGACAGGGGGTTTAATCTACGAG.

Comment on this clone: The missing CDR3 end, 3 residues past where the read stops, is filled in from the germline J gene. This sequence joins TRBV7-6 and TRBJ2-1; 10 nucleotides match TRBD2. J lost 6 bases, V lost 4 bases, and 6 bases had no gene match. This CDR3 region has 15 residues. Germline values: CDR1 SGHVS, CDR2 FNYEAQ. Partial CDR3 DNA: TGTGCCAGCAGCTCCGGGACTAGCGTCGCCAATGAG. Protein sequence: CASSSGTSVANE. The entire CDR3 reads CASSSGTSVANEQFF.

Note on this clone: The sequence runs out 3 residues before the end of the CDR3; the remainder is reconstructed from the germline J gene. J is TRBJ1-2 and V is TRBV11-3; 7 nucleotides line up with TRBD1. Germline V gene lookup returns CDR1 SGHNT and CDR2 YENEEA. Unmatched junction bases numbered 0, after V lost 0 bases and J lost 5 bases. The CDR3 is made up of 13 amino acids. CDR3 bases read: TGTGCCAGCAGCTTAGACAGGGGGTATGGC. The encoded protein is CASSLDRGYG. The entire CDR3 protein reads CASSLDRGYGYTF.

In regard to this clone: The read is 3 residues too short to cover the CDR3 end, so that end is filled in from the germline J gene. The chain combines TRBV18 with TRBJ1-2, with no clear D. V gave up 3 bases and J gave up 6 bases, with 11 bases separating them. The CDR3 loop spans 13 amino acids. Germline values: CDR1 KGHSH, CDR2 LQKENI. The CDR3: CASSPSGGHGYTF. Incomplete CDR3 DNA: TGTGCCAGCTCACCTTCTGGCGGTCATGGC.

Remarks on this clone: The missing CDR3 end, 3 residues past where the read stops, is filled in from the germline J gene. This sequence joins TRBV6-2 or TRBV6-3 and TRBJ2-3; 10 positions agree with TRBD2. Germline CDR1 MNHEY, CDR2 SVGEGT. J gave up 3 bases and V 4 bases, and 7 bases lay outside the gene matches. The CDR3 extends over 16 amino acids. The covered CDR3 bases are TGTGCCAGCAGTTTGATAGCGGGAGGTGTGACAGATACG. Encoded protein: CASSLIAGGVTDT. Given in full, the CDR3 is CASSLIAGGVTDTQYF.

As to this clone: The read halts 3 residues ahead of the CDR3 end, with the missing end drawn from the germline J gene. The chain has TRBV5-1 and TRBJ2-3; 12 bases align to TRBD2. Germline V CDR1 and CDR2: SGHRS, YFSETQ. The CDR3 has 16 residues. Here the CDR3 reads CASSYSSGGAGETQYF. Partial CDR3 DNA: TGCGCCAGCTCCTATTCTAGCGGGGGGGCCGGAGAGACG.

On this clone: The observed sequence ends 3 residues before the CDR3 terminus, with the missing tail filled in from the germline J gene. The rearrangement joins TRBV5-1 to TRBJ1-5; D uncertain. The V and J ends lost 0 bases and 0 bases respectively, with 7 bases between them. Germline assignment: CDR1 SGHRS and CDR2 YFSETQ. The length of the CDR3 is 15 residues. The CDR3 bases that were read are TGCGCCAGCAGCTTGGGGCTTTATAGCAATCAGCCC. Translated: CASSLGLYSNQP. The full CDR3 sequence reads CASSLGLYSNQPQHF.

CDR3 protein: CASRSGQGPYEQYF. CDR3 DNA, as far as it was read: TGCGCCAGCCGCTCGGGACAGGGTCCCTACGAG. The gene calls are TRBV5-1 and TRBJ2-7, with 9 bases fitting TRBD1. The CDR3 end falls 3 residues outside the read, so it is completed with the germline J gene. Trimming took 7 bases from V and 2 from J; bases not matched to a gene: 7. CDR1 and CDR2 (germline): SGHRS, YFSETQ. This CDR3 comprises 14 residues.

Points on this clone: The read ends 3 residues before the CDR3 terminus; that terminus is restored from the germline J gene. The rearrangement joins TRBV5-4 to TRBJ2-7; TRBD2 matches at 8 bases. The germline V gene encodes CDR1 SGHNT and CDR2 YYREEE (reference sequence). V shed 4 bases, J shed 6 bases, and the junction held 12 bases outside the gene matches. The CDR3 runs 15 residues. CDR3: CASSLAGTRSGEQYF. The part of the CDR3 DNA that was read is TGTGCCAGCAGCCTAGCCGGGACTAGATCGGGCGAG.

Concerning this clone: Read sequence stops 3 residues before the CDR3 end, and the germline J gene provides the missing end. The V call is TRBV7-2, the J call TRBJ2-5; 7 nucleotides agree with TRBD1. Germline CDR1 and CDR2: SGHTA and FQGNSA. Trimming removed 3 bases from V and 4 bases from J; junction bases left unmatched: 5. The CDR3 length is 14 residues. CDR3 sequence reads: CASSFPDRLETQYF. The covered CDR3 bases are TGTGCCAGCAGCTTCCCGGACAGGCTAGAGACC.

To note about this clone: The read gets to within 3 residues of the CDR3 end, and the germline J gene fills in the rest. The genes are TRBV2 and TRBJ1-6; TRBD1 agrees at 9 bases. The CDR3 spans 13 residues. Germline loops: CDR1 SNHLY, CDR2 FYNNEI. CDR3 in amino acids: CASTPNTGGTLHF. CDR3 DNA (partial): TGTGCCAGCACCCCGAACACAGGGGGCACC.

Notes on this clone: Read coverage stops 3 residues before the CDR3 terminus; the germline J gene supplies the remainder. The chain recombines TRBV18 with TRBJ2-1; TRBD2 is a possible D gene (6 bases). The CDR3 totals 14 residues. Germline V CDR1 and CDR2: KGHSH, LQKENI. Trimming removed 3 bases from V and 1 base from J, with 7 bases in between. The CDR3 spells CASSPRGSYNEQFF. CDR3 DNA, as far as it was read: TGTGCCAGCTCACCGCGGGGTTCCTACAATGAG. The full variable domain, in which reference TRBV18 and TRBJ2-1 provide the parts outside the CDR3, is NAGVMQNPRHLVRRRGQEARLRCSPMKGHSHVYWYRQLPEEGLKFMVYLQKENIIDESGMPKERFSAEFPKEGPSILRIQQVVRGDSAAYFCASSPRGSYNEQFFGPGTRLTVL.

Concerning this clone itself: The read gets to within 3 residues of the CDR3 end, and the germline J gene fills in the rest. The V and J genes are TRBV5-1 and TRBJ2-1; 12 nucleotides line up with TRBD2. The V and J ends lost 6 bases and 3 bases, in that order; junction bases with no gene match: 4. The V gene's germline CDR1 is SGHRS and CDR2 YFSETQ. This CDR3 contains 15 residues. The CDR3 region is CASTGTSGLYNEQFF. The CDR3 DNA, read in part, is TGCGCCAGCACTGGGACTAGCGGGCTCTACAATGAG.